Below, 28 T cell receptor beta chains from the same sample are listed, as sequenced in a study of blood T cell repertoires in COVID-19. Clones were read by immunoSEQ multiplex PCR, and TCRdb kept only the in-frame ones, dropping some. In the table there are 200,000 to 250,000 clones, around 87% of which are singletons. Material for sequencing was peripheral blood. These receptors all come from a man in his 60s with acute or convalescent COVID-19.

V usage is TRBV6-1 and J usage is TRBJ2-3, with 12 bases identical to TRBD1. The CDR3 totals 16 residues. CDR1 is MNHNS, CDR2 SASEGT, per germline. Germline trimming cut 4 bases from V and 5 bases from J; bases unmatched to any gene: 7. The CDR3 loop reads CASSAGDRGRVDTQYF. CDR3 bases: TGTGCCAGCAGTGCGGGGGACAGGGGGCGAGTAGATACGCAGTATTTT.

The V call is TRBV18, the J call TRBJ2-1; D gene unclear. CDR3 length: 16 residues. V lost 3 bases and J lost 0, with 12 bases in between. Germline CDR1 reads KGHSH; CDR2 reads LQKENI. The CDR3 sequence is CASSPIGGSSYNEQFF. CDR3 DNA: TGTGCCAGCTCACCTATCGGCGGAAGCTCCTACAATGAGCAGTTCTTC.

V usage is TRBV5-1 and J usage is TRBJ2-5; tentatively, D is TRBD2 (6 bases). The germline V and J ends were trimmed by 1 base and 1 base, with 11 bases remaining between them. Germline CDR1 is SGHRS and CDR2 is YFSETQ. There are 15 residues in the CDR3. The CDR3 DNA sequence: TGCGCCAGCAGCTTGCCCCCCGGGGGCCAAGAGACCCAGTACTTC. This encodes CASSLPPGGQETQYF.

The CDR3 sequence: CASSKWWGDRGERETQYF. The CDR3 DNA reads as TGTGCCAGCAGCAAGTGGTGGGGGGACAGGGGCGAAAGAGAGACCCAGTACTTC. This rearrangement joins TRBV5-8 to TRBJ2-5, with 10 bases fitting TRBD1. This CDR3 has 18 amino acids. CDR1 SGHTS and CDR2 YDEGEE come from the germline V gene. The trim removed 4 bases at V and 4 bases at J, leaving 16 bases unmatched.

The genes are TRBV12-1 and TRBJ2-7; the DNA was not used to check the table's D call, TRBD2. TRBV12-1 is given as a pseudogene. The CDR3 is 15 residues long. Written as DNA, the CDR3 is TGTGCCAGCAGCTTTGCTCTGCGCCCCTCCTACGAGCAGTACTTC. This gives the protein CASSFALRPSYEQYF.

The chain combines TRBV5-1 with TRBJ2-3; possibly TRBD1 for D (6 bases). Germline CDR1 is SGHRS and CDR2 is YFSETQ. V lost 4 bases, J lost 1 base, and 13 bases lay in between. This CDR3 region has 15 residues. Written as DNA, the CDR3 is TGCGCCAGCAGCCCCTCGGGACACCGCACAGATACGCAGTATTTT. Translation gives CASSPSGHRTDTQYF.

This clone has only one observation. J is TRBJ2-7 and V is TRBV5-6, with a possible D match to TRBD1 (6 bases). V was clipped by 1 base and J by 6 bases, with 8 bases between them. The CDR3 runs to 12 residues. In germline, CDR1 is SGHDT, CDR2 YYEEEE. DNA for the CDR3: TGTGCCAGCAGCTTGTACAGGGCCGAGCAGTACTTC. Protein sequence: CASSLYRAEQYF.

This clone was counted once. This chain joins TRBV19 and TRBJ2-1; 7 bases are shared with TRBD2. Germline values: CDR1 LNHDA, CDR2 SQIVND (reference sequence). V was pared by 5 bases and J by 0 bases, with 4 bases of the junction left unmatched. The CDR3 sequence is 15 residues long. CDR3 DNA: TGTGCCAGTAGTGCCCTAGCGGACTCCTACAATGAGCAGTTCTTC. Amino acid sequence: CASSALADSYNEQFF.

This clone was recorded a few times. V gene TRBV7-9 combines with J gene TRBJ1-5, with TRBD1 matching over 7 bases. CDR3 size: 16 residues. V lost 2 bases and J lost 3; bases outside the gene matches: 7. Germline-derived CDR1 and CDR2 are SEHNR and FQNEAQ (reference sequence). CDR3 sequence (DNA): TGTGCCAGCAGCTTACATGGGACAGCAACCAATCAGCCCCAGCATTTT. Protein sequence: CASSLHGTATNQPQHF.

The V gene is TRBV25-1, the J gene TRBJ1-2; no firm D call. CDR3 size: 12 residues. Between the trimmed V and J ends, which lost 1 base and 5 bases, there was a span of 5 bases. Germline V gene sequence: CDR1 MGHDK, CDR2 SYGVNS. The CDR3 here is CASSEFGYGYTF. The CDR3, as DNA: TGTGCCAGCAGTGAATTCGGGTATGGCTACACCTTC.

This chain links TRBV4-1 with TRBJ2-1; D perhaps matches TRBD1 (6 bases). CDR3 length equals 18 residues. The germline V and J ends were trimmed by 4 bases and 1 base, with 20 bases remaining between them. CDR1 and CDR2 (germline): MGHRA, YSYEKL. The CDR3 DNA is TGCGCCAGCAGCCCCGAAGACTGGGACAACACGTCCTACAATGAGCAGTTCTTC. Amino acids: CASSPEDWDNTSYNEQFF.

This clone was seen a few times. CDR3 coding DNA: TGCAGTGCTAGTTTCGTTAACACTGAAGCTTTCTTT. This codes for CSASFVNTEAFF. V is TRBV20-1 and J is TRBJ1-1, with D uncertain. The V end was cut by 3 bases, the J end by 2 bases, with 7 bases between. The CDR3 sequence is 12 residues long. Germline V gene lookup returns CDR1 DFQATT and CDR2 SNEGSKA (reference sequence).

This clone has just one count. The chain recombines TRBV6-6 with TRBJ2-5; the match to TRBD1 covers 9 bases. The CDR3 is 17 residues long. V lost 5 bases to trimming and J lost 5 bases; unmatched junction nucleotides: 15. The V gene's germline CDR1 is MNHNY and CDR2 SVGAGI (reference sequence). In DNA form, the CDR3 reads TGTGCCAGCAGTCGCCCTCCGGGACAGGGAAGAGGGGAGACCCAGTACTTC. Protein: CASSRPPGQGRGETQYF.

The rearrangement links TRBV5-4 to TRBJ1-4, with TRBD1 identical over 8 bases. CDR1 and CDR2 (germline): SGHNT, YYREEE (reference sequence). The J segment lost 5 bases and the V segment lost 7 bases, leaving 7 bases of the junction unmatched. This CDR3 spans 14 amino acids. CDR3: CASRRQGTNEKLFF. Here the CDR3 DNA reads TGTGCCAGCCGAAGACAGGGGACAAATGAAAAACTGTTTTTT.

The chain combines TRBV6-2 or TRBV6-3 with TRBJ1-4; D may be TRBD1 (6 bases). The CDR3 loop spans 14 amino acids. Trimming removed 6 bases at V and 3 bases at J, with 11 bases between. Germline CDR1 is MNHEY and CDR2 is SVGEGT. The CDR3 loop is CASSPTGSNEKLFF. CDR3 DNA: TGTGCCAGCAGCCCGACAGGATCTAATGAAAAACTGTTTTTT.

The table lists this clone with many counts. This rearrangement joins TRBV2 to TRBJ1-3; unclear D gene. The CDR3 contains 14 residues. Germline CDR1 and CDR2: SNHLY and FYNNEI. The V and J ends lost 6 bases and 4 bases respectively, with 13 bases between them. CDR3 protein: CASRTLRRGNTIYF. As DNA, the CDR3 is TGTGCCAGCAGGACTCTCCGTCGCGGAAACACCATATATTTT.

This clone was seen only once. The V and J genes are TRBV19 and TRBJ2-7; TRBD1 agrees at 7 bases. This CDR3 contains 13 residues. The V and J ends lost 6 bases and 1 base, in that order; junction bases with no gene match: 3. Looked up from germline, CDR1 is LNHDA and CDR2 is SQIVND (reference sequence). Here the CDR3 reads CASRDRNSYEQYF. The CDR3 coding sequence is TGTGCCAGTAGGGACAGGAATTCCTACGAGCAGTACTTC.

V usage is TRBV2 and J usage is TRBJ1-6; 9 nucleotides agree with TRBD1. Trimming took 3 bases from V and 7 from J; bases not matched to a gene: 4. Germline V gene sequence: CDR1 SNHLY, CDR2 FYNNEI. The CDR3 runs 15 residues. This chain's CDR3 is CASSELTGGNSPLHF. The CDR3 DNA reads TGTGCCAGCAGTGAGCTCACAGGGGGCAATTCACCCCTCCACTTT.

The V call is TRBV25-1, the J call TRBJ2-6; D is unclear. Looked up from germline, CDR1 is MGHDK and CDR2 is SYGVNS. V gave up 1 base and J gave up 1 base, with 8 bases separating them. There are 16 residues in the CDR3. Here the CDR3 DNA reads TGTGCCAGCAGTGAATCCCCCCAATCTGGGGCCAACGTCCTGACTTTC. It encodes CASSESPQSGANVLTF.

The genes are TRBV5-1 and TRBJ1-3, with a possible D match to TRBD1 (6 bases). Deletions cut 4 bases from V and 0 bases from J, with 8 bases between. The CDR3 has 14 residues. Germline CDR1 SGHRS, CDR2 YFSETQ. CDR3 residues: CASSPRGSGNTIYF. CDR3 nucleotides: TGCGCCAGCAGCCCCAGGGGCTCTGGAAACACCATATATTTT. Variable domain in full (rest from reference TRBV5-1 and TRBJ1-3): KAGVTQTPRYLIKTRGQQVTLSCSPISGHRSVSWYQQTPGQGLQFLFEYFSETQRNKGNFPGRFSGRQFSNSRSEMNVSTLELGDSALYLCASSPRGSGNTIYFGEGSWLTVV.

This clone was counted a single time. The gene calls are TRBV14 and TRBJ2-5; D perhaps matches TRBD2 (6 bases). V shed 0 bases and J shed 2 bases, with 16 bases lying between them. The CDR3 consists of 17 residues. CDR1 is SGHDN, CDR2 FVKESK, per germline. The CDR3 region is CASSQELGLRPQETQYF. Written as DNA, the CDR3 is TGTGCCAGCAGCCAAGAATTGGGACTCCGGCCTCAAGAGACCCAGTACTTC.

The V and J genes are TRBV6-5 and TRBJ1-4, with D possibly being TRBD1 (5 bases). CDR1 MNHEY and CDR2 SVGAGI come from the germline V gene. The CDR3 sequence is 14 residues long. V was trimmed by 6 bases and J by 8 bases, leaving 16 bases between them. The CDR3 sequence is CASREGQGTEKLFF. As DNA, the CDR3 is TGTGCCAGCAGGGAGGGGCAGGGAACCGAAAAACTGTTTTTT.

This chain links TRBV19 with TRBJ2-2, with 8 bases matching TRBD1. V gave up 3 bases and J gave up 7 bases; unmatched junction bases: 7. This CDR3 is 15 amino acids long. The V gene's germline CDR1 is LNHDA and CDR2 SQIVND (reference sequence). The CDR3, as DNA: TGTGCCAGTAGTATTCCAGGGGGCTTGGGCGGGGAGCTGTTTTTT. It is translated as CASSIPGGLGGELFF.

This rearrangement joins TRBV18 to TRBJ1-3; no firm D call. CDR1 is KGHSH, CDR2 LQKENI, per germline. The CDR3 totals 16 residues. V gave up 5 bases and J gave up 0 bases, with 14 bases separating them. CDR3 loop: CASSAPGTHSGNTIYF. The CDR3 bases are TGTGCCAGCTCAGCTCCGGGAACCCACTCTGGAAACACCATATATTTT.

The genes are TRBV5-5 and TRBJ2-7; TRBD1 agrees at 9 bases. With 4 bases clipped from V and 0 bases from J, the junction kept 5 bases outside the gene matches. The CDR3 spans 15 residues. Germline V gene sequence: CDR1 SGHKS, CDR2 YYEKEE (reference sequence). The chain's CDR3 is CASSIPGQGSYEQYF. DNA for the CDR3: TGTGCCAGCAGCATACCGGGACAGGGCTCCTACGAGCAGTACTTC.

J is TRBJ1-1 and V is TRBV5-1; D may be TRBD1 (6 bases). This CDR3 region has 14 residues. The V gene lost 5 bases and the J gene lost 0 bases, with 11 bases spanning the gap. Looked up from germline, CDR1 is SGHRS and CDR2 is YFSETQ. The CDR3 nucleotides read TGCGCCAGCAGGTTGACAGGAGTGAACACTGAAGCTTTCTTT. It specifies CASRLTGVNTEAFF.

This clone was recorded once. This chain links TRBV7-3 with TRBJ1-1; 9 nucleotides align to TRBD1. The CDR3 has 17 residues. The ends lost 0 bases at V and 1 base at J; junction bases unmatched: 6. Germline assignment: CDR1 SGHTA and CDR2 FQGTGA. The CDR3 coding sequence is TGTGCCAGCAGCTTAACGGGGGGACAGGGAGGGAACACTGAAGCTTTCTTT. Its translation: CASSLTGGQGGNTEAFF.

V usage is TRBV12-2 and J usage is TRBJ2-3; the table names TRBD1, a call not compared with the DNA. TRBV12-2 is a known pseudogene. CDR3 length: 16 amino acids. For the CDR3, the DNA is TGTGCAAGTCGCCCACGGGGACACGACGACACAGATACGCAGTATTTT. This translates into CASRPRGHDDTDTQYF.